A single TCR beta chain is shown here with its context. Its cognate antigen is unknown. The sample belongs to a study of vaccination effects on CD4 cells after COVID-19. Sequencing was performed with immunoSEQ multiplex PCR; in TCRdb, only in-frame clones are kept and a portion is missing. This sample has more than 60,000 clones, with about 67% found just once. Following 10 days of culture, CD4+ T cells were isolated. Vaccine administered to participants consisted of two doses of either BNT162b2 or mRNA-1273. A half-volume exchange with IL-2 medium occurred on days 3 and 7. The source is a human donor who received a COVID-19 vaccine. The material sequenced was CD4+ T cells from PBMCs cultured without peptide, taken after COVID-19 vaccination.

CDR3 coding DNA: TGTGCCAGCAGCCCTATCTCGGCCCGCTCCTACAATGAGCAGTTCTTC. Its protein product is CASSPISARSYNEQFF. The V call is TRBV7-3, the J call TRBJ2-1; D not resolved. The ends were cut back, 5 bases at V and 0 bases at J, with 14 bases in the middle. CDR3 length: 16 amino acids. Per germline, CDR1 SGHTA and CDR2 FQGTGA.